Following are 15 T cell receptor beta chains from one sample sequenced in a study of T cell repertoires in cytomegalovirus infection. What these receptors recognize is not known. TCRdb independently ran MiXCR on the reads; one entry per CDR3 protein. The sample has approximately 910,000 distinct CDR3 sequences, roughly 31% seen once; the top ten hold 13%. This sample comprised cultured CD8+ T cells from PBMCs, obtained from culture after CMV antigen stimulation. These receptors came from a human donor in good health (CMV status not recorded). Some clones in this sample may be carry-over from other donors' samples.

The chain links TRBV6-6 to TRBJ1-1; D unclear. In germline, CDR1 is MNHNY, CDR2 SVGAGI (reference sequence). The CDR3 runs 11 residues. The ends were cut back, 4 bases at V and 8 bases at J, with 8 bases in the middle. This CDR3 is CASSWTAEAFF. The CDR3 DNA reads as TGTGCCAGCAGTTGGACCGCCGAAGCTTTCTTT.

This clonotype has more than one count but fewer than ten. J is TRBJ2-3 and V is TRBV27, with D uncertain. The CDR3 totals 14 residues. V was pared by 4 bases and J by 6 bases, with 14 bases between. Looked up from germline, CDR1 is MNHEY and CDR2 is SMNVEV (reference sequence). The CDR3 spells CASSSGALMDTQYF. Written as DNA, the CDR3 is TGTGCCAGCAGTTCCGGTGCTTTGATGGATACGCAGTATTTT.

This clonotype was seen more than once but under ten times. The chain employs TRBV7-6 and TRBJ2-3; either TRBD1 or TRBD2 may fit D (5 bases each). Germline CDR1 and CDR2: SGHVS and FNYEAQ. There are 14 residues in the CDR3. V dropped 1 base and J dropped 7 bases, with 12 bases sitting between them. CDR3 amino acids: CASSLEGSRNTQYF. The DNA of the CDR3 is TGTGCCAGCAGCTTAGAGGGGAGTCGGAATACGCAGTATTTT.

This clonotype was picked up many times. The chain couples TRBV7-2 to TRBJ2-5, with D perhaps TRBD2 (6 bases). Germline V gene data show CDR1 as SGHTA and CDR2 as FQGNSA. The CDR3 has 14 residues. Trimming left V 5 bases short and J 4 bases short, with 14 bases between. DNA for the CDR3: TGTGCCAGCAGCCCCGTGGGGGGAGGAGAGACCCAGTACTTC. It is translated as CASSPVGGGETQYF. Drawing the rest from reference TRBV7-2 and TRBJ2-5, the complete variable domain is GAGVSQSPSNKVTEKGKDVELRCDPISGHTALYWYRQSLGQGLEFLIYFQGNSAPDKSGLPSDRFSAERTGGSVSTLTIQRTQQEDSAVYLCASSPVGGGETQYFGPGTRLLVL.

This clonotype was detected only a few times. The V call is TRBV20-1, the J call TRBJ1-2; D remains unclear. CDR1 is DFQATT and CDR2 is SNEGSKA in the germline V gene (reference sequence). V lost 8 bases and J lost 7, with 17 bases in between. The CDR3 has 12 residues. The CDR3 loop is CSPGRRLGGYTF. The DNA of the CDR3 is TGCAGTCCGGGCAGGAGGCTTGGTGGCTACACCTTC.

This clonotype showed up just a few times. The chain employs TRBV6-6 and TRBJ2-7, with D possibly matching TRBD2 (7 bases). V was shortened by 2 bases and J by 3 bases, with 11 bases between the two germline ends. The CDR3 totals 14 residues. The germline V gene has CDR1 MNHNY and CDR2 SVGAGI (reference sequence). The CDR3 region is CASSYGGALYEQYV. The CDR3 nucleotides are TGTGCCAGCAGTTACGGGGGGGCCCTCTACGAGCAGTACGTC.

As concerns this clonotype: The CDR3 end shows no conserved phenylalanine or tryptophan, and so a read error is likely. V is TRBV7-2 and J is TRBJ2-1, with TRBD2 as a possible D gene (6 bases). The V gene lost 2 bases and the J gene lost 6 bases, with 14 bases spanning the gap. CDR1 SGHTA and CDR2 FQGNSA come from the germline V gene. CDR3 length equals 15 residues. The CDR3 region is CASSLKSQGGNEQFI. The CDR3, as DNA: TGTGCCAGCAGCTTAAAAAGCCAGGGAGGCAATGAGCAGTTCATC.

This clonotype has more than one count but fewer than ten. The rearrangement uses TRBV12-3 or TRBV12-4 and TRBJ1-1, with D hard to call. CDR3 length equals 12 residues. Trimming removed 6 bases at V and 6 bases at J, with 11 bases between. CDR3 residues: CASRTNGAEAFF. DNA for the CDR3: TGTGCCAGCAGGACCAACGGGGCTGAAGCTTTCTTT.

J is TRBJ2-1 and V is TRBV5-1; D may be TRBD2 (6 bases). This CDR3 comprises 15 residues. The germline V and J ends were trimmed by 4 bases and 6 bases, with 17 bases remaining between them. In germline, CDR1 is SGHRS, CDR2 YFSETQ. The CDR3 sequence is CASSPTGEASNEQFF. The CDR3 bases are TGCGCCAGCAGCCCCACCGGGGAGGCCAGCAATGAGCAGTTCTTC.

This chain links TRBV5-1 with TRBJ1-2; no clear D. The CDR3 is 11 residues long. V lost 7 bases to trimming and J lost 7 bases, with 11 bases between them. In germline, CDR1 is SGHRS, CDR2 YFSETQ. CDR3 DNA sequence: TGCGCCAGCTCCGGGCTGAGTGGCTACACCTTC. Protein product: CASSGLSGYTF.

A few counts support this clonotype. This chain links TRBV19 with TRBJ2-3; the D call may be TRBD1 or TRBD2 (5 bases each). The CDR3 sequence is 14 residues long. With 6 bases removed from V and 2 bases from J, the gap between germline ends came to 12 bases. Germline V lookup: CDR1 LNHDA, CDR2 SQIVND (reference sequence). In nucleotides, the CDR3 is TGTGCCAGTAGCATGGGACCCTACACAGATACGCAGTATTTT. Its translation is CASSMGPYTDTQYF.

This rearrangement joins TRBV6-2 or TRBV6-3 to TRBJ2-2, with D possibly matching TRBD2 (6 bases). The CDR3 runs 15 residues. CDR1 MNHEY and CDR2 SVGEGT come from the germline V gene. V lost 7 bases and J 0 bases, leaving 12 bases between the germline ends. The CDR3 DNA is TGTGCCAGCACCCGGGGGTTAGCGAACACCGGGGAGCTGTTTTTT. It specifies CASTRGLANTGELFF.

This clonotype has only a few counts. This chain joins TRBV7-9 and TRBJ2-7, with D tentatively TRBD2 (5 bases). The CDR3 length is 13 residues. V dropped 1 base and J dropped 6 bases, with 10 bases sitting between them. CDR1 SEHNR and CDR2 FQNEAQ come from the germline V gene (reference sequence). Here the CDR3 reads CASSLGREGEQYF. As DNA, the CDR3 is TGTGCCAGCAGCTTAGGGAGAGAGGGCGAGCAGTACTTC.

This clonotype showed up just a few times. The chain has TRBV19 and TRBJ2-2; D is unclear. The CDR3 runs 13 residues. Trimming pared 6 bases from V and 1 base from J, leaving 6 bases between. Germline CDR1 reads LNHDA; CDR2 reads SQIVND (reference sequence). The CDR3: CASRNENTGELFF. CDR3 sequence (DNA): TGTGCCAGTAGGAACGAGAACACCGGGGAGCTGTTTTTT.

The rearrangement joins TRBV12-3 or TRBV12-4 to TRBJ2-7; D uncertain. Trimming pared 10 bases from V and 7 bases from J, leaving 14 bases between. This CDR3 is 11 amino acids long. The CDR3 DNA follows: TGTGCCACCCAGTTTGGCTCTGAGCAGTACTTC. Its translation: CATQFGSEQYF.